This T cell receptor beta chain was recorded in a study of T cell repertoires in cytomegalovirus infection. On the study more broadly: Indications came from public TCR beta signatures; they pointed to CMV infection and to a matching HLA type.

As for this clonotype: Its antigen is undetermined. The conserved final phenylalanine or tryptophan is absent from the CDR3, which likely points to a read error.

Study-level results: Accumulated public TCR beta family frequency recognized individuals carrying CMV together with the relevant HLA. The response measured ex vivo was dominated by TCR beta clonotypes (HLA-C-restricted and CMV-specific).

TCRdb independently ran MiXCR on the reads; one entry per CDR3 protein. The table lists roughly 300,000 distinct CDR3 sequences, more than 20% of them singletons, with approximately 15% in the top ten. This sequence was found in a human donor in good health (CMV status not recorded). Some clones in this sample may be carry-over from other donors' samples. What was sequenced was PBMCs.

DNA for the CDR3: TGTGCCAGCAGCCCAAAGAGCCAGGGTAGGGATTCACCCCTCCACTTG. As protein: CASSPKSQGRDSPLHL. V usage is TRBV14 and J usage is TRBJ1-6, with D possibly being TRBD1 (5 bases). The CDR3 sequence is 16 residues long. Trimming shortened V by 4 bases and J by 8 bases, and 18 bases separated the two germline ends. Per the germline V gene, CDR1 is SGHDN and CDR2 is FVKESK.